The 11 T cell receptor beta chains presented below share a single source sample, sequenced in a study of OX40 agonist ivuxolimab in advanced cancers. TCRdb keeps only in-frame clones here, not all; method: immunoSEQ multiplex PCR. The sample has tens of thousands of clones, approximately 89% seen once; the top ten hold more than 4%. The sequences come from CD4+ or CD8+ T cells sorted from blood, collected in a trial of the OX40 agonist ivuxolimab. The receptors were gathered from an adult with an advanced solid tumor such as melanoma, head and neck, liver or kidney cancer.

The chain carries TRBV10-1 and TRBJ2-7; TRBD2 agrees at 16 bases. V lost 8 bases to trimming and J lost 5 bases; unmatched junction nucleotides: 12. The CDR3 sequence is 17 residues long. Germline-derived CDR1 and CDR2 are WNHNN and SYGVQD (reference sequence). The CDR3 region is CASLQGLAGGPRNEQYV. The CDR3 nucleotides read TGCGCCAGCCTCCAGGGACTAGCGGGAGGGCCGAGGAACGAGCAGTACGTC.

This clone was observed a single time. The J gene is TRBJ2-2, the V gene TRBV5-1, with 9 nucleotides matching TRBD1. Germline V gives CDR1 SGHRS, CDR2 YFSETQ. The CDR3 consists of 15 residues. After removal of 2 bases from V and 6 bases from J, the junction contained 5 bases not matched to a gene. The CDR3 sequence is CASSFEDRGSGELFF. CDR3 sequence (DNA): TGCGCCAGCAGCTTCGAAGACAGGGGGTCCGGGGAGCTGTTTTTT.

In this sample, this clone turned up once. J is TRBJ1-1 and V is TRBV5-1; D uncertain. Germline assignment: CDR1 SGHRS and CDR2 YFSETQ. The CDR3 has 13 amino acids. The V end was cut by 9 bases, the J end by 7 bases, with 19 bases between. The CDR3 DNA reads TGCGCCACCTCAGACGGGGTGGGAAATGAAGCTTTCTTT. Protein: CATSDGVGNEAFF.

J is TRBJ2-7 and V is TRBV5-5; D might be TRBD2 (6 bases). The CDR3 consists of 15 residues. Germline values: CDR1 SGHKS, CDR2 YYEKEE (reference sequence). The germline V and J ends were trimmed by 4 bases and 2 bases, with 16 bases remaining between them. The CDR3 here is CASSQFDGEAYEQYF. As DNA, the CDR3 is TGTGCCAGCAGCCAATTTGACGGGGAGGCCTACGAGCAGTACTTC.

The chain couples TRBV6-6 to TRBJ2-7, with 9 bases aligning to TRBD1. Germline CDR1 MNHNY, CDR2 SVGAGI (reference sequence). This CDR3 region has 14 residues. The junction had 5 bases not matched to a gene; V was cut back by 6 bases and J by 2 bases. The CDR3 loop reads CASRMGQGTYEQYF. In nucleotides, the CDR3 is TGTGCCAGCAGAATGGGACAGGGCACCTACGAGCAGTACTTC.

The J gene is TRBJ1-5, the V gene TRBV28; the D is unclear. Trimming left V 1 base short and J 7 bases short, with 5 bases between. Germline-derived CDR1 and CDR2 are MDHEN and SYDVKM. This CDR3 comprises 12 residues. In nucleotides, the CDR3 is TGTGCCAGCAGTTTATTGGGCCAGCCCCAGCATTTT. This codes for CASSLLGQPQHF.

The genes are TRBV2 and TRBJ1-2; TRBD1 is a possible D gene (6 bases). The CDR3 spans 15 residues. The V end was cut by 7 bases, the J end by 4 bases, with 19 bases between. The germline V gene encodes CDR1 SNHLY and CDR2 FYNNEI. The CDR3 bases are TGTGCCAGCATCACACGCCGGGACATCAGCTATGGCTACACCTTC. It yields the protein CASITRRDISYGYTF.

The chain joins TRBV5-6 to TRBJ1-2; no clear D gene. Germline V gene data show CDR1 as SGHDT and CDR2 as YYEEEE. V lost 2 bases to trimming and J lost 0 bases, with 5 bases between them. The CDR3 runs 13 residues. The CDR3: CASSFVSNYGYTF. The CDR3 DNA reads as TGTGCCAGCAGCTTCGTCTCTAACTATGGCTACACCTTC.

This clone was observed once. CDR3 sequence: CASSQEFPGANVLTF. The CDR3 region has the DNA TGTGCCAGCAGCCAAGAGTTCCCTGGGGCCAACGTCCTGACTTTC. V is TRBV4-2 and J is TRBJ2-6; no definite D call. CDR1 LGHNA and CDR2 YNFKEQ come from the germline V gene. V dropped 0 bases and J dropped 2 bases, with 5 bases sitting between them. The CDR3 sequence is 15 residues long.

The V gene is TRBV18, the J gene TRBJ2-2, with D uncertain. Germline loops: CDR1 KGHSH, CDR2 LQKENI. Deletions cut 2 bases from V and 0 bases from J, with 7 bases between. CDR3 size: 15 residues. The CDR3 coding sequence is TGTGCCAGCTCACCAGAGGAGCCGAACACCGGGGAGCTGTTTTTT. It encodes CASSPEEPNTGELFF.

This clone appeared a single time. The V call is TRBV7-3, the J call TRBJ1-1; D gene ambiguous. CDR1 is SGHTA and CDR2 is FQGTGA in the germline V gene. V was shortened by 2 bases and J by 0 bases, with 7 bases between the two germline ends. The CDR3 extends over 14 amino acids. CDR3 amino acids: CASSLLGMNTEAFF. The CDR3 region has the DNA TGTGCCAGCAGCTTATTAGGAATGAACACTGAAGCTTTCTTT. Complete variable domain (other parts from reference TRBV7-3 and TRBJ1-1): GAGVSQTPSNKVTEKGKYVELRCDPISGHTALYWYRQSLGQGPEFLIYFQGTGAADDSGLPNDRFFAVRPEGSVSTLKIQRTERGDSAVYLCASSLLGMNTEAFFGQGTRLTVV.